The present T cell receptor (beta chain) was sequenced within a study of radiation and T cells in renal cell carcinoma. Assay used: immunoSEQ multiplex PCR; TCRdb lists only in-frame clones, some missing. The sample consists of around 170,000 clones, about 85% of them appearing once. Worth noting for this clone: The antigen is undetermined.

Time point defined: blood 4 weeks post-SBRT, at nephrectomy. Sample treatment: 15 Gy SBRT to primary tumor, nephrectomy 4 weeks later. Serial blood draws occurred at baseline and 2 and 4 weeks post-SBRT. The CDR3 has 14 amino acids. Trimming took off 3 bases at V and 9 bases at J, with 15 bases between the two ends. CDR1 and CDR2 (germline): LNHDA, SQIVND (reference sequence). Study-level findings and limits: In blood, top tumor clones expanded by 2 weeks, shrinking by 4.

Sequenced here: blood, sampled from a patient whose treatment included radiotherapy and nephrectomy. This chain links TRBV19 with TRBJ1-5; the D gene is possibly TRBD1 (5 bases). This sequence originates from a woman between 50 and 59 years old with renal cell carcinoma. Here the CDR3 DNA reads TGTGCCAGTAGTATGGGTCAGGGCTCGGGGCCCCAGCATTTT. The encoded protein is CASSMGQGSGPQHF.